This passage covers 6 T cell receptor beta chains from one sample sequenced in a study of beta chain features in type 1 diabetes. The sequenced template was cDNA made from the entire isolated RNA. Some clones are missing from TCRdb's copy, which holds only in-frame ones; the method was immunoSEQ multiplex PCR. The sample includes roughly 240,000 clones, about 63% of them seen just once. Specimen: naive CD4+ T cells from blood. The source is a man aged 30-40 years in good health.

The genes are TRBV9 and TRBJ2-5; tentatively, D is TRBD1 (5 bases). Looked up from germline, CDR1 is SGDLS and CDR2 is YYNGEE. The CDR3 is made up of 14 amino acids. V lost 0 bases and J lost 2, with 8 bases in between. DNA for the CDR3: TGTGCCAGCAGCGTAGTGCCAGGGCAAGAGACCCAGTACTTC. Translation gives CASSVVPGQETQYF.

The count of this clone is one. The rearrangement links TRBV2 to TRBJ2-6; D uncertain. V lost 6 bases to trimming and J lost 0 bases, with 3 bases between them. The CDR3 is made up of 13 amino acids. The V gene's germline CDR1 is SNHLY and CDR2 FYNNEI. In DNA, the CDR3 is TGTGCCAGCAGAAACTCTGGGGCCAACGTCCTGACTTTC. This encodes CASRNSGANVLTF. Supplemented by reference TRBV2 and TRBJ2-6, the full variable domain reads EPEVTQTPSHQVTQMGQEVILRCVPISNHLYFYWYRQILGQKVEFLVSFYNNEISEKSEIFDDQFSVERPDGSNFTLKIRSTKLEDSAMYFCASRNSGANVLTFGAGSRLTVL.

The gene calls are TRBV7-2 and TRBJ2-7; weak D call: TRBD2 (5 bases). The CDR3 sequence is 13 residues long. Germline V gives CDR1 SGHTA, CDR2 FQGNSA. V lost 4 bases and J 3 bases, leaving 10 bases between the germline ends. The CDR3 sequence is CASSSPAGYEQYF. The CDR3 DNA follows: TGTGCCAGCAGCTCCCCGGCGGGCTACGAGCAGTACTTC.

The chain combines TRBV29-1 with TRBJ2-1, with D unresolved. The CDR3 is made up of 10 amino acids. Germline V lookup: CDR1 SQVTM, CDR2 ANQGSEA. Trimming removed 7 bases at V and 7 bases at J, with 8 bases between. CDR3 region: CSETRNEQFF. The CDR3 DNA is TGCAGCGAAACGAGGAATGAGCAGTTCTTC.

This sequence joins TRBV7-9 and TRBJ2-1; D gene unclear. The CDR3 is 14 residues long. The V end was cut by 4 bases, the J end by 4 bases, with 11 bases between. Germline-derived CDR1 and CDR2 are SEHNR and FQNEAQ (reference sequence). Here the CDR3 DNA reads TGTGCCAGCAGCTCCCCACCGGCTTACAATGAGCAGTTCTTC. As protein: CASSSPPAYNEQFF.

This chain connects TRBV30 to TRBJ2-2; D remains ambiguous. Germline CDR1 and CDR2: GTSNPN and SVGIG (reference sequence). V was clipped by 2 bases and J by 3 bases, with 7 bases between them. The CDR3 sequence is 13 residues long. CDR3 region: CAWSPHYTGELFF. For the CDR3, the DNA is TGTGCCTGGAGTCCACATTACACCGGGGAGCTGTTTTTT. The full variable domain, in which reference TRBV30 and TRBJ2-2 provide the parts outside the CDR3, is SQTIHQWPATLVQPVGSPLSLECTVEGTSNPNLYWYRQAAGRGLQLLFYSVGIGQISSEVPQNLSASRPQDRQFILSSKKLLLSDSGFYLCAWSPHYTGELFFGEGSRLTVL.